This passage covers 24 T cell receptor beta chains from one sample sequenced in a study of T cells in Graves' hyperthyroidism and ophthalmopathy. Template material for amplifying TCR beta CDR3 regions consisted of RNA transcripts. Initially, a first-round RT-PCR of the TCR CDR3 employed the HTBI primer set. One entry per CDR3 protein results from TCRdb running MiXCR on the multiplex PCR reads. The data hold fewer than 300,000 distinct CDR3 sequences, with 13% to 15% observed a single time. The sample consisted of blood. These receptors all come from a woman aged 45-60 years with Graves' hyperthyroidism that later progressed to Graves' ophthalmopathy.

This clonotype was recorded a few times. For the CDR3, the DNA is TGTGCCAGCAGCCAAGATAGGCAGGGGGCGAAACTGGAGCTGTTTTTT. The encoded protein is CASSQDRQGAKLELFF. The chain links TRBV4-2 to TRBJ2-2, with 8 bases lining up with TRBD1. Per the germline V gene, CDR1 is LGHNA and CDR2 is YNFKEQ. The CDR3 runs 16 residues. Germline trimming cut 0 bases from V and 10 bases from J; bases unmatched to any gene: 10.

The CDR3, as DNA: TGTGCCAGTAGTATGGGCCCCAGGGGCCGATTTAGCACTGAAGCTTTCTTT. Its translation is CASSMGPRGRFSTEAFF. This chain joins TRBV19 and TRBJ1-1; tentatively, D is TRBD1 (6 bases). V lost 3 bases, J lost 4 bases, and 21 bases lay in between. This CDR3 region has 17 residues. Germline V gene sequence: CDR1 LNHDA, CDR2 SQIVND (reference sequence).

This clonotype occurred a few times. The chain couples TRBV20-1 to TRBJ2-2, with D hard to call. The CDR3 sequence is 13 residues long. Germline values: CDR1 DFQATT, CDR2 SNEGSKA (reference sequence). Trimming pared 4 bases from V and 2 bases from J, leaving 8 bases between. As DNA, the CDR3 is TGCAGTGCTACCACTCCTAACACCGGGGAGCTGTTTTTT. Its protein is CSATTPNTGELFF.

A remark on this clonotype: A much larger clone lies a single base off, so this may be a read error. The rearrangement joins TRBV7-3 to TRBJ2-5, with 14 bases identical to TRBD2. This CDR3 is 15 amino acids long. The J segment lost 7 bases and the V segment lost 5 bases, leaving 6 bases of the junction unmatched. CDR1 SGHTA and CDR2 FQGTGA come from the germline V gene. The CDR3 here is CASSTQGLAGGTQYF. The CDR3 nucleotides read TGTGCCAGCAGCACCCAAGGACTAGCGGGAGGGACCCAGTACTTC.

Of note for this clonotype: Just one base apart from a much larger clone, this may be a read error. CDR3 sequence reads: CVSSPGRTRSPLHF. Written as DNA, the CDR3 is TGTGTCAGCAGTCCGGGACGGACGCGGTCACCCCTCCACTTT. The rearrangement links TRBV12-3 or TRBV12-4 to TRBJ1-6; possible D gene TRBD1, 5 bases. CDR3 length: 14 residues.

This clonotype was observed a single time. The rearrangement uses TRBV20-1 and TRBJ2-3, with 7 bases that match TRBD2. J lost 1 base, V lost 3 bases, and 10 bases had no gene match. Germline V CDR1 and CDR2: DFQATT, SNEGSKA (reference sequence). This CDR3 contains 16 residues. CDR3 DNA sequence: TGCAGTGCTAGTAAAATCGGCGGGAGTGGCACAGATACGCAGTATTTT. Amino acid sequence: CSASKIGGSGTDTQYF.

This clonotype came up a few times. The chain joins TRBV6-1 to TRBJ1-2, with 9 bases aligning to TRBD1. J gave up 4 bases and V 6 bases, and 9 bases lay outside the gene matches. CDR1 is MNHNS, CDR2 SASEGT, per germline. The CDR3 consists of 15 residues. CDR3 region: CASRDRDRDFYGYTF. The CDR3 coding sequence is TGTGCCAGCAGGGACCGGGACAGGGATTTCTATGGCTACACCTTC.

The V call is TRBV28, the J call TRBJ1-6; a weak D match, TRBD1 (6 bases). The CDR3 sequence is 15 residues long. V dropped 4 bases and J dropped 5 bases, with 12 bases sitting between them. CDR1 is MDHEN, CDR2 SYDVKM, per germline. CDR3 sequence: CASSSPGHHNSPLHF. The CDR3 DNA reads TGTGCCAGCAGTTCCCCGGGACACCATAATTCACCCCTCCACTTT.

The chain is built from TRBV7-6 and TRBJ2-7, with a weak D call TRBD1 (6 bases). Germline CDR1 SGHVS, CDR2 FNYEAQ. The CDR3 has 14 amino acids. Trimming took 4 bases from V and 6 from J, leaving 16 bases between them. This CDR3 reads CASSSEGRGSEQYF. The CDR3 DNA follows: TGTGCCAGCAGCTCAGAGGGCAGGGGAAGCGAGCAGTACTTC.

This clonotype occurred a few times. A much larger clone lies one base from this, so it may be a read error. The V gene is TRBV20-1, the J gene TRBJ2-7, with 9 bases matching TRBD1. The V gene end was trimmed by 6 bases and the J gene end by 3 bases; junction bases not matched to a gene: 6. CDR1 is DFQATT and CDR2 is SNEGSKA in the germline V gene (reference sequence). This CDR3 is built from 13 residues. DNA for the CDR3: TGCAGTGCCTCCGGGACAGGGCTCTACGAGCAGTACTTC. It yields the protein CSASGTGLYEQYF.

CDR3 bases: TGTGCCAGCAGCACCCGGACAGGCGGCTACACCTTC. The encoded protein is CASSTRTGGYTF. The V call is TRBV3-1, the J call TRBJ1-2, with 7 bases aligning to TRBD1. CDR3 length equals 12 residues. From germline, CDR1 is LGHDT and CDR2 YNNKEL (reference sequence). V lost 5 bases to trimming and J lost 8 bases; unmatched junction nucleotides: 5.

The chain is built from TRBV28 and TRBJ2-1, with 9 bases identical to TRBD2. Germline CDR1 is MDHEN and CDR2 is SYDVKM. The CDR3 is 15 amino acids. J was trimmed by 8 bases and V by 7 bases; bases with no gene match: 12. The CDR3: CASNSPGGRVDEQFF. The CDR3 nucleotides are TGTGCCAGCAACTCCCCGGGCGGGAGGGTAGATGAGCAGTTCTTC.

In this sample, this clonotype turned up once. The chain couples TRBV7-2 to TRBJ2-5, with D perhaps TRBD1 or TRBD2 (5 bases each). V lost 4 bases and J lost 2, with 20 bases in between. Germline-derived CDR1 and CDR2 are SGHTA and FQGNSA. The CDR3 runs to 17 residues. In DNA form, the CDR3 reads TGTGCCAGCAGCTCCCCCCGGATCGGGACGAAACAAGAGACCCAGTACTTC. Its protein product is CASSSPRIGTKQETQYF.

Ten or more counts support this clonotype. This rearrangement joins TRBV11-2 to TRBJ2-1; 11 positions agree with TRBD2. Germline lookup yields CDR1 SGHAT and CDR2 FQNNGV. This CDR3 region has 14 residues. Trimming cost V 2 bases and J 9 bases; bases outside gene matches: 3. CDR3 coding DNA: TGTGCCAGCAGCTTAATTAGCGGGAGGGGTGAGCAGTTCTTC. It codes for CASSLISGRGEQFF.

This clonotype was seen many times. The CDR3 DNA sequence: TGTGCCAGCAGTTCTCCCGCGGGAGCATCCTACGAGCAGTACTTC. As protein: CASSSPAGASYEQYF. The rearrangement uses TRBV27 and TRBJ2-7, with 7 bases matching TRBD2. This CDR3 region has 15 residues. The germline CDR1 and CDR2 sequences are MNHEY and SMNVEV (reference sequence). The V segment lost 4 bases and the J segment 1 base; nucleotides outside the gene matches: 7.

Note on this clonotype: A much larger clonotype is one base distant, so this may be a read error. The chain uses TRBV10-3 and TRBJ1-1, with 10 bases identical to TRBD1. The CDR3 covers 17 residues. V was pared by 1 base and J by 3 bases, with 8 bases of the junction left unmatched. Germline V gene sequence: CDR1 ENHRY, CDR2 SYGVKD. CDR3 in DNA: TGTGCCATCAGTGAGTTCGGGGACAGGGGAGGTGACACTGAAGCTTTCTTT. The encoded protein is CAISEFGDRGGDTEAFF.

The rearrangement links TRBV10-3 to TRBJ2-3; D is unresolved. This CDR3 contains 13 residues. V shed 0 bases and J shed 4 bases, with 5 bases lying between them. Germline V lookup: CDR1 ENHRY, CDR2 SYGVKD. The CDR3 DNA follows: TGTGCCATCAGTGAGTCGGGTCCAGATACGCAGTATTTT. This encodes CAISESGPDTQYF.

This clonotype was seen ten or more times. The chain employs TRBV5-1 and TRBJ1-2; 10 nucleotides line up with TRBD1. This CDR3 spans 16 amino acids. Germline assignment: CDR1 SGHRS and CDR2 YFSETQ. V was pared by 4 bases and J by 8 bases, with 14 bases of the junction left unmatched. The CDR3 reads CASSEGQGMSFGGYTF. CDR3 nucleotide sequence: TGCGCCAGCAGCGAGGGACAGGGGATGAGTTTCGGGGGCTACACCTTC.

This clonotype appeared a few times. The chain employs TRBV29-1 and TRBJ1-2; D possibly corresponds to TRBD1 (6 bases). V was pared by 5 bases and J by 8 bases, with 12 bases between. CDR1 and CDR2 (germline): SQVTM, ANQGSEA. This CDR3 is 11 amino acids long. CDR3 bases: TGCAGCGTTTATGAGGGGGGAGGCTACACCTTC. Its protein is CSVYEGGGYTF.

Ten or more counts support this clonotype. CDR3 sequence reads: CAWSVRVYNEQFF. DNA for the CDR3: TGTGCCTGGAGTGTACGGGTTTACAATGAGCAGTTCTTC. The rearrangement links TRBV30 to TRBJ2-1; D not certain. Germline V gene data show CDR1 as GTSNPN and CDR2 as SVGIG (reference sequence). CDR3 size: 13 residues. V shed 0 bases and J shed 4 bases, with 7 bases lying between them.

The table lists this clonotype with many counts. In DNA form, the CDR3 reads TGTGCCGCAGGAACGGGGGCCACGGCTTTCTTT. It codes for CAAGTGATAFF. The V call is TRBV10-3, the J call TRBJ1-1, with TRBD1 as a possible D gene (6 bases). V lost 11 bases, J lost 11 bases, and 18 bases lay in between. Per germline, CDR1 ENHRY and CDR2 SYGVKD. This CDR3 is 11 amino acids long.

This clonotype was seen many times. The chain has TRBV12-3 or TRBV12-4 and TRBJ1-2, with D possibly matching TRBD1 (5 bases). This CDR3 has 13 amino acids. Trimming pared 7 bases from V and 4 bases from J, leaving 13 bases between. The CDR3 coding sequence is TGTGCCAGCAACACAGACAGTGTCTATGGCTACACCTTC. Encoded protein: CASNTDSVYGYTF.

The table lists this clonotype with many counts. The V call is TRBV9, the J call TRBJ2-1; no definite D call. Trimming left V 6 bases short and J 8 bases short, with 9 bases between. CDR1 SGDLS and CDR2 YYNGEE come from the germline V gene. The CDR3 totals 11 residues. CDR3 coding DNA: TGTGCCAGCACCCTCGACCATGAGCAGTTCTTC. Its translation: CASTLDHEQFF.

The rearrangement links TRBV5-5 to TRBJ2-2; possibly TRBD1 for D (6 bases). V was pared by 4 bases and J by 8 bases, with 18 bases between. The CDR3 has 15 residues. The germline CDR1 and CDR2 sequences are SGHKS and YYEKEE (reference sequence). CDR3 residues: CASSPLGQLTGELFF. CDR3 nucleotide sequence: TGTGCCAGCAGCCCATTAGGACAGCTCACGGGGGAGCTGTTTTTT.